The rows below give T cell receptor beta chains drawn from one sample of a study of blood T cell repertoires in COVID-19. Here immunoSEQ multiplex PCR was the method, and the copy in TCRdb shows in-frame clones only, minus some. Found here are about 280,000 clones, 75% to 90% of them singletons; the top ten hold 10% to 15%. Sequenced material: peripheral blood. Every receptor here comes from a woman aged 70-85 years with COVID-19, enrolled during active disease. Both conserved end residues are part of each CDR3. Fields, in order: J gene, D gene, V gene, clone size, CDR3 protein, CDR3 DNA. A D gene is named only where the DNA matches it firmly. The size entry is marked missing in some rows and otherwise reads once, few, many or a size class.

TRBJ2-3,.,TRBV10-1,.,CASSASGTDTQYF,TGCGCCAGCAGTGCTAGCGGCACAGATACGCAGTATTTT
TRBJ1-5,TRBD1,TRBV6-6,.,CASSTRTGGRNQPQHF,TGTGCCAGCAGTACAAGGACAGGGGGGCGGAATCAGCCCCAGCATTTT
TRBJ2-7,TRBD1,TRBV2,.,CASKGTVSYEQYF,TGTGCCAGCAAGGGGACAGTGTCCTACGAGCAGTACTTC
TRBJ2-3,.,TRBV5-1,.,CASSAGISTDTQYF,TGCGCCAGCAGTGCGGGGATAAGCACAGACACGCAGTATTTT
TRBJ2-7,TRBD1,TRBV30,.,CAWSLRDRVYHEQYF,TGTGCCTGGAGCCTCCGGGACAGGGTTTACCACGAGCAGTACTTC
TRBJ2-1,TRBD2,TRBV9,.,CASSKLAGVTNEQFF,TGTGCCAGCAGCAAGCTAGCGGGGGTGACCAATGAGCAGTTCTTC
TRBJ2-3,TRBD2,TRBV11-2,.,CASTLQAGPIFEDTQYF,TGTGCCAGCACCCTACAAGCGGGACCAATTTTCGAGGATACGCAGTATTTT
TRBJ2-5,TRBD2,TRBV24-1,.,CATSDLAGGQETQYF,TGTGCCACCAGTGACTTAGCGGGGGGCCAAGAGACCCAGTACTTC
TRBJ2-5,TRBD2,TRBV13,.,CASSLAGGEETQYF,TGTGCCAGCAGCTTAGCGGGGGGGGAAGAGACCCAGTACTTC
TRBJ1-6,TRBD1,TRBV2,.,CASRVDRYNSPLHF,TGTGCCAGCAGGGTGGACAGGTATAATTCACCCCTCCACTTT
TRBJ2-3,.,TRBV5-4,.,CASSLGLGTDTQYF,TGTGCCAGCAGCTTGGGGCTAGGCACAGATACGCAGTATTTT
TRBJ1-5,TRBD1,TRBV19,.,CASSISSGGGSNQPQHF,TGTGCCAGTAGTATATCTTCAGGGGGCGGGAGCAATCAGCCCCAGCATTTT
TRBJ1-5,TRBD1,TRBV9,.,CASSAGTGINQPQHF,TGTGCCAGCAGCGCGGGGACAGGGATCAATCAGCCCCAGCATTTT
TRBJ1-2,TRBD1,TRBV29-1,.,CSVVGGTGVYGYTF,TGCAGCGTTGTTGGTGGGACAGGGGTGTATGGCTACACCTTC
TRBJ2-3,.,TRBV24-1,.,CATSPAGDGDTQYF,TGTGCCACCAGTCCGGCAGGGGACGGCGATACGCAGTATTTT
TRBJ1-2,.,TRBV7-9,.,CASSLGQSGAGYTF,TGTGCCAGCAGCTTGGGGCAGTCTGGAGCTGGCTACACCTTC
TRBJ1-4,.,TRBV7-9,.,CASRAGSNEKLFF,TGTGCCAGCAGAGCGGGATCCAATGAAAAACTGTTTTTT
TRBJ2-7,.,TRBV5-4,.,CASSSGGVSSYEQYF,TGTGCCAGCAGCTCAGGAGGGGTGAGCTCCTACGAGCAGTACTTC
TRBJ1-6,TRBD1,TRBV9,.,CASSPDRVGNSPLHF,TGTGCCAGCAGCCCTGACAGGGTGGGGAATTCACCCCTCCACTTT
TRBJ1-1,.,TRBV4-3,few,CASSQDWPVNTEAFF,TGCGCCAGCAGCCAAGATTGGCCAGTGAACACTGAAGCTTTCTTT
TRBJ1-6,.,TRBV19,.,CASISTAGSNSPLHF,TGTGCCAGTATATCCACGGCGGGGTCTAATTCACCCCTCCACTTT
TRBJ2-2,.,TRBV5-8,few,CASSLVQNTGELFF,TGTGCCAGCAGCTTGGTCCAGAACACCGGGGAGCTGTTTTTT
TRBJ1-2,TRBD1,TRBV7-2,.,CASSLGQGNNYGYTF,TGTGCCAGCAGCCTCGGACAGGGGAATAACTATGGCTACACCTTC
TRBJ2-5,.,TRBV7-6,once,CASSSEVAENQETQYF,TGTGCCAGCAGCTCTGAGGTAGCCGAGAACCAAGAGACCCAGTACTTC
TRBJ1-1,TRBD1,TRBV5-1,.,CASRGQALTEAFF,TGCGCCAGCAGAGGACAGGCCCTCACTGAAGCTTTCTTT